This T cell receptor beta chain was captured in a study of human T cells and chemical hapten exposure. Study information: DPC 0.01% went on the upper back by patch test, with reading at 6 days.

Trimming took 5 bases from V and 0 from J, leaving 12 bases between them. Germline loops: CDR1 SGHRS, CDR2 YFSETQ. The CDR3 sequence is 15 residues long. TCRdb independently ran MiXCR on the RACE reads; one entry per CDR3 protein. The table shows around 150,000 distinct CDR3 sequences, with about 14% occurring only once. As to time point: patch test 1, 2 weeks after DPC sensitization. Treatment in this sample: therapeutic diphenylcyclopropenone sensitization with weekly scalp DPC. This clonotype was observed many times. The starting material was whole blood, obtained in connection with sensitization to the hapten diphenylcyclopropenone (DPC). The V call is TRBV5-1, the J call TRBJ2-1; D is perhaps TRBD1 (5 bases). The receptor comes from a woman in her twenties or thirties with alopecia areata. Some clones in this sample may be carry-over from other donors' samples. DNA of the CDR3: TGCGCCAGCAGTTTTGACAGCAGCTCCTACAATGAGCAGTTCTTC. As protein: CASSFDSSSYNEQFF.